One sample yielded the 8 T cell receptor beta chains listed below, sequenced in a study of Ad26.COV2.S vaccination and SARS-CoV-2 variants. Clones were sequenced by immunoSEQ multiplex PCR, and TCRdb holds only the in-frame ones, with some missing. There are over 130,000 clones in the sample; 86% occur only once, and 4% to 6% lies in the top ten. The sample consisted of peripheral blood, taken after recovery from COVID-19. The receptors come from a human donor who had recovered from COVID-19.

The chain carries TRBV4-3 and TRBJ1-3; 7 bases line up with TRBD1. Germline V gene lookup returns CDR1 LGHNA and CDR2 YSLEER. This CDR3 has 16 amino acids. J gave up 0 bases and V 3 bases, and 5 bases lay outside the gene matches. The CDR3 loop reads CASSHPGQFSGNTIYF. The DNA for the CDR3 is TGCGCCAGCAGCCACCCGGGACAGTTCTCTGGAAACACCATATATTTT.

This chain joins TRBV20-1 and TRBJ2-7, with D perhaps matching TRBD1 or TRBD2 (5 bases each). This CDR3 is built from 11 residues. Germline CDR1 DFQATT, CDR2 SNEGSKA (reference sequence). V was pared by 6 bases and J by 7 bases, with 13 bases between. CDR3 protein: CSAGPWGEQYF. Here the CDR3 DNA reads TGCAGTGCGGGGCCCTGGGGGGAGCAGTACTTC.

This chain joins TRBV21-1 and TRBJ1-1. TRBV21-1 is listed as a pseudogene. The CDR3 consists of 14 residues. CDR3 sequence reads: CARILETGCTEAFF. The CDR3 nucleotides read TGTGCCAGGATTCTGGAGACTGGCTGCACTGAAGCTTTCTTT.

The chain has TRBV3-1 (or the pseudogene TRBV3-2) and TRBJ2-1, with TRBD1 identical over 8 bases. J gave up 0 bases and V 4 bases, and 2 bases lay outside the gene matches. This CDR3 spans 15 amino acids. The germline V gene encodes CDR1 LGHDT and CDR2 YNNKEL (reference sequence). CDR3 in amino acids: CASSLDRVSYNEQFF. The CDR3 DNA reads as TGTGCCAGCAGCCTGGACAGGGTCTCCTACAATGAGCAGTTCTTC.

The V gene is TRBV27, the J gene TRBJ1-2; a weak D match, TRBD1 (6 bases). Germline CDR1 is MNHEY and CDR2 is SMNVEV (reference sequence). Trimming shortened V by 10 bases and J by 8 bases, and 32 bases separated the two germline ends. This CDR3 contains 17 residues. Written as DNA, the CDR3 is TGTGCCACCAACCCCGACAGGCTAAACGGCTCGTTGAGAGGCTACACCTTC. Residues: CATNPDRLNGSLRGYTF.

As DNA, the CDR3 is TGTGCCAGCAGTTTCCAAGACAGGGTGCCCTCGAACACTGAAGCTTTCTTT. Translated: CASSFQDRVPSNTEAFF. The chain combines TRBV28 with TRBJ1-1; TRBD1 matches at 7 bases. J was trimmed by 1 base and V by 3 bases; bases with no gene match: 11. CDR1 is MDHEN and CDR2 is SYDVKM in the germline V gene. The length of the CDR3 is 17 residues.

The rearrangement uses TRBV28 and TRBJ1-1; maybe TRBD1 (5 bases). The CDR3 loop spans 13 amino acids. The V gene lost 7 bases and the J gene lost 2 bases, with 11 bases spanning the gap. CDR1 is MDHEN, CDR2 SYDVKM, per germline. DNA of the CDR3: TGTGCCAGCACTCCCAGGGTAAACACTGAAGCTTTCTTT. It yields the protein CASTPRVNTEAFF.

The chain carries TRBV7-6 and TRBJ2-1; tentative D call: TRBD2 (5 bases). V lost 5 bases to trimming and J lost 0 bases, with 20 bases between them. This CDR3 comprises 18 residues. Germline CDR1 SGHVS, CDR2 FNYEAQ. The CDR3 loop reads CASSHRPSGGSSYNEQFF. The CDR3 DNA sequence: TGTGCCAGCAGCCACCGCCCGAGCGGCGGCAGCTCCTACAATGAGCAGTTCTTC.